The 18 T cell receptor beta chains below were found in one sample sequenced in a study of blood T cell repertoires in COVID-19 (TCRdb year 2020). Receptor amplification or capture employed the immunoSEQ multiplex PCR assay. Imported from immuneACCESS, the table was reduced by TCRdb to in-frame sequences with V and J called. These copies leave out some clones; in studies compared against another copy, an unresolved V gene accounts for under half, and the cause of the remainder is not known. This sample holds roughly 250,000 clones; more than 80% were observed only once. Less than 0.9% of the sample comes from the top ten. The specimen sequenced was PBMCs or T cells enriched from blood (not recorded which). Receptors originate from a man aged 50-59 years who had been exposed to COVID-19.

This chain joins TRBV5-1 and TRBJ2-2; TRBD1 matches 9 bases. CDR1 is SGHRS, CDR2 YFSETQ, per germline. Trimming removed 3 bases from V and 4 bases from J; junction bases left unmatched: 4. This CDR3 is 15 amino acids long. Here the CDR3 DNA reads TGCGCCAGCAGCTCGGGACAGGGAGGCACCGGGGAGCTGTTTTTT. Translated: CASSSGQGGTGELFF.

The V call is TRBV29-1, the J call TRBJ1-1; D is unclear. CDR1 is SQVTM and CDR2 is ANQGSEA in the germline V gene. This CDR3 is built from 10 residues. V was cut by 6 bases and J by 4 bases, with 6 bases left in between. In nucleotides, the CDR3 is TGCAGCGTCTTCCTCACTGAAGCTTTCTTT. Its protein is CSVFLTEAFF.

V and J are TRBV23-1 and TRBJ1-3; TRBD1 matches 7 bases. TRBV23-1 is sorted into the ORF group, with uncertain function. Trimming at V came to 3 bases and at J to 1 base, leaving 9 bases not matched to a gene. CDR3 length: 17 residues. The CDR3 DNA follows: TGCGCCAGCAGTCACCCGGAGGGGGCGGCGTCTGGAAACACCATATATTTT. As protein: CASSHPEGAASGNTIYF.

V usage is TRBV2 and J usage is TRBJ2-5; possibly TRBD2 for D (6 bases). Trimming stripped 8 bases from V and 7 bases from J, with 14 bases between. Germline lookup yields CDR1 SNHLY and CDR2 FYNNEI. This CDR3 is 12 amino acids long. The CDR3 loop is CASGGRDGTQYF. The CDR3 nucleotides are TGTGCCAGCGGAGGGCGGGATGGGACCCAGTACTTC.

This chain links TRBV28 with TRBJ1-2; TRBD1 agrees at 10 bases. Germline CDR1 is MDHEN and CDR2 is SYDVKM. CDR3 length: 16 residues. V lost 5 bases, J lost 4 bases, and 10 bases stayed unmatched. DNA for the CDR3: TGTGCCAGCAGTGAATACCGGGACAGGGGCGGCTATGGCTACACCTTC. Its protein product is CASSEYRDRGGYGYTF.

The V gene is TRBV18, the J gene TRBJ1-2; 8 bases are a match to TRBD1. The CDR3 has 19 amino acids. Germline V gene data show CDR1 as KGHSH and CDR2 as LQKENI. Germline trimming cut 4 bases from V and 0 bases from J; bases unmatched to any gene: 16. CDR3 residues: CASSLTEGRGLGSNYGYTF. CDR3 DNA: TGTGCCAGCTCACTCACCGAGGGCAGGGGGCTTGGATCTAACTATGGCTACACCTTC.

V usage is TRBV5-1 and J usage is TRBJ1-2; D gene ambiguous. In germline, CDR1 is SGHRS, CDR2 YFSETQ. The CDR3 totals 14 residues. Between the trimmed V and J ends, which lost 0 bases and 8 bases, there was a span of 14 bases. The CDR3 spells CASSLESGSDGYTF. CDR3 DNA sequence: TGCGCCAGCAGCTTGGAATCCGGGTCTGACGGCTACACCTTC.

V is TRBV4-2 and J is TRBJ2-1; a possible D gene is TRBD2 (5 bases). This CDR3 is 16 amino acids long. Germline CDR1 reads LGHNA; CDR2 reads YNFKEQ. The germline V and J ends were trimmed by 0 bases and 6 bases, with 15 bases remaining between them. CDR3 loop: CASSQEASRVGNEQFF. The CDR3 coding sequence is TGTGCCAGCAGCCAAGAGGCTAGCAGAGTGGGCAATGAGCAGTTCTTC.

The rearrangement joins TRBV6-5 to TRBJ2-1, with a weak D call TRBD2 (6 bases). The CDR3 runs to 14 residues. Germline V gene data show CDR1 as MNHEY and CDR2 as SVGAGI. Trimming stripped 10 bases from V and 2 bases from J, with 15 bases between. The CDR3 DNA sequence: TGTGCCACCAAACCCCCGGGGGCCTACAATGAGCAGTTCTTC. This encodes CATKPPGAYNEQFF.

The chain links TRBV2 to TRBJ1-1, with 9 bases that match TRBD1. The length of the CDR3 is 14 residues. Germline trimming cut 8 bases from V and 4 bases from J; bases unmatched to any gene: 8. Looked up from germline, CDR1 is SNHLY and CDR2 is FYNNEI. CDR3 sequence: CASGRGQGSTEAFF. DNA for the CDR3: TGTGCCAGCGGACGGGGACAGGGCAGCACTGAAGCTTTCTTT. Using reference TRBV2 and TRBJ1-1 for the parts outside the CDR3, the full variable domain is EPEVTQTPSHQVTQMGQEVILRCVPISNHLYFYWYRQILGQKVEFLVSFYNNEISEKSEIFDDQFSVERPDGSNFTLKIRSTKLEDSAMYFCASGRGQGSTEAFFGQGTRLTVV.

As concerns this clone: At the DNA level, this CDR3 is encoded by other sequences in the same sample as well. The rearrangement joins TRBV5-1 to TRBJ1-1; TRBD1 might be the D (6 bases). V dropped 3 bases and J dropped 1 base, with 10 bases sitting between them. CDR3 length: 14 residues. The germline CDR1 and CDR2 sequences are SGHRS and YFSETQ. The CDR3 loop reads CASSSQGRNTEAFF. CDR3 in DNA: TGCGCCAGCAGCTCACAGGGAAGGAACACTGAAGCTTTCTTT.

The chain employs TRBV19 and TRBJ2-1; no clear D. The germline V and J ends were trimmed by 3 bases and 4 bases, with 10 bases remaining between them. Germline CDR1 is LNHDA and CDR2 is SQIVND (reference sequence). CDR3 length: 14 amino acids. This CDR3 is CASSISFDYNEQFF. The CDR3 DNA reads TGTGCCAGTAGTATTAGTTTCGATTACAATGAGCAGTTCTTC.

The gene calls are TRBV4-2 and TRBJ2-5; no clear D gene. This CDR3 contains 14 residues. Trimming removed 1 base at V and 7 bases at J, with 13 bases between. CDR1 is LGHNA, CDR2 YNFKEQ, per germline. The CDR3: CASSQGSGSGTQYF. As DNA, the CDR3 is TGTGCCAGCAGCCAAGGGTCTGGGTCGGGGACCCAGTACTTC.

The CDR3 here is CASSFVASGRRSTDPQYF. As DNA, the CDR3 is TGTGCCAGCAGTTTCGTGGCTAGCGGGAGGCGGAGTACGGATCCGCAGTATTTT. V is TRBV28 and J is TRBJ2-3; 11 bases fit TRBD2. This CDR3 region has 18 residues. V was pared by 3 bases and J by 10 bases, with 18 bases of the junction left unmatched. Germline CDR1 MDHEN, CDR2 SYDVKM.

The CDR3 region is CASSSGMEGRGEKLFF. DNA of the CDR3: TGTGCCAGCAGTTCGGGGATGGAGGGGCGGGGTGAAAAACTGTTTTTT. The rearrangement joins TRBV6-5 to TRBJ1-4, with D possibly being TRBD1 (5 bases). The CDR3 contains 16 residues. CDR1 and CDR2 (germline): MNHEY, SVGAGI. The V end lost 4 bases, the J end lost 7 bases, and 19 bases lay between the germline ends.

The chain joins TRBV29-1 to TRBJ2-3; D call uncertain. The germline V gene has CDR1 SQVTM and CDR2 ANQGSEA. The V end lost 4 bases, the J end lost 0 bases, and 8 bases lay between the germline ends. CDR3 length: 13 residues. The chain's CDR3 is CSVAGLSTDTQYF. The CDR3 coding sequence is TGCAGCGTTGCGGGTCTTAGCACAGATACGCAGTATTTT.

This clone was counted once. The chain combines TRBV11-3 with TRBJ2-7; 7 nucleotides align to TRBD1. This CDR3 region has 15 residues. Germline CDR1 SGHNT, CDR2 YENEEA. V lost 5 bases to trimming and J lost 0 bases; unmatched junction nucleotides: 7. In nucleotides, the CDR3 is TGTGCCAGCAGCCCATACAGGGGTTCCTCCTACGAGCAGTACGTC. This encodes CASSPYRGSSYEQYV.

V gene TRBV27 combines with J gene TRBJ2-2; 8 bases are a match to TRBD2. The CDR3 covers 15 residues. The trim removed 2 bases at V and 4 bases at J, leaving 3 bases unmatched. Germline values: CDR1 MNHEY, CDR2 SMNVEV (reference sequence). The CDR3 DNA reads as TGTGCCAGCAGTTTAATCGGGGGGGGCACCGGGGAGCTGTTTTTT. Translated: CASSLIGGGTGELFF.